The sample holds a few counts of the clone carrying this T cell receptor beta chain. Its antigen remains unknown. These data come from a study of T cell repertoires in cytomegalovirus infection. For the study at large: CMV infection together with matching HLA type was indicated by public TCR beta signatures. Study conclusions and caveats: Identification of carriers of CMV plus the relevant HLA was performed using cumulative public TCR beta family frequency.

Using its own MiXCR run on the reads, TCRdb lists one record per CDR3 protein. The repertoire holds fewer than 300,000 distinct CDR3 sequences, with 25% as singletons. The CDR3 totals 15 residues. V lost 5 bases to trimming and J lost 6 bases; unmatched junction nucleotides: 10. Germline CDR1 and CDR2: SGHAT and FQNNGV. This chain connects TRBV11-2 to TRBJ1-5, with TRBD1 identical over 7 bases. The source of this sequence is a human donor in good health (CMV status not recorded). Some clones in this sample may be carry-over from other donors' samples. Sequenced material: PBMCs. This chain's CDR3 is CASSPQTGIGQPQHF. The CDR3 nucleotides read TGTGCCAGCAGCCCCCAGACAGGGATCGGTCAGCCCCAGCATTTT.